This TCR beta chain emerged from a study of control samples from healthy donors and cancer patients. Data came from immunoSEQ multiplex PCR; TCRdb stores just in-frame clones and leaves some out. The sample yields about 190,000 clones, about 89% seen once. This CDR3 region has 15 residues. V was trimmed by 2 bases and J by 0 bases, leaving 8 bases between them. From germline, CDR1 is GTSNPN and CDR2 SVGIG (reference sequence). Sequencing used blood. This clonotype originated in a man aged 30 to 45 in good health. The chain carries TRBV30 and TRBJ1-6, with a weak D call TRBD1 (5 bases). CDR3 residues: CAWSMGGSYNSPLHF. For the CDR3, the DNA is TGTGCCTGGAGTATGGGGGGCTCCTATAATTCACCCCTCCACTTT.